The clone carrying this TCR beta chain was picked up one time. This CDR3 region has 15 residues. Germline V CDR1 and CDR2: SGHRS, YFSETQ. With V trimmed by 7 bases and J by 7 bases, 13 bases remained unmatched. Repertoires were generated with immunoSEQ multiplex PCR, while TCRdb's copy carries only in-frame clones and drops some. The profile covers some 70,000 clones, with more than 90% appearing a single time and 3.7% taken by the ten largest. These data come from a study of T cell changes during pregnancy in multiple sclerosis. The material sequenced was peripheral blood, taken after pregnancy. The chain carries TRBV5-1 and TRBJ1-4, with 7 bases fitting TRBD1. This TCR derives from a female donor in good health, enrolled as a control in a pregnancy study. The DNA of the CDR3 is TGCGCCAGCGCGTTACTGACAGGGAAGGGTGAAAAACTGTTTTTT. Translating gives CASALLTGKGEKLFF.